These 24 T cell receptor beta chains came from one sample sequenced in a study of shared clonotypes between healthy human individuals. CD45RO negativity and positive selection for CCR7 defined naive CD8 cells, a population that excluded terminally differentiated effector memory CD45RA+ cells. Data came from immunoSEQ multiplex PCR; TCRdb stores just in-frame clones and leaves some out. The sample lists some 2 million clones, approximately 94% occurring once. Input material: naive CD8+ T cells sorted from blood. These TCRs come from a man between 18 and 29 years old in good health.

The CDR3 DNA sequence: TGTGCCACGGGTCCCAGGGAAAGCAATCAGCCCCAGCATTTT. Protein sequence: CATGPRESNQPQHF. This chain connects TRBV27 to TRBJ1-5, with TRBD1 as a possible D gene (5 bases). This CDR3 spans 14 amino acids. Per the germline V gene, CDR1 is MNHEY and CDR2 is SMNVEV (reference sequence). The germline V and J ends were trimmed by 10 bases and 1 base, with 14 bases remaining between them.

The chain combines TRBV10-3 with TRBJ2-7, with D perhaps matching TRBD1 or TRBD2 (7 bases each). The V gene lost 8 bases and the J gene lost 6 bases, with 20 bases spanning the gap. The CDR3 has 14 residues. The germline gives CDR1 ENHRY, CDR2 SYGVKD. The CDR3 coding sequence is TGTGCCATCGCCCAGGGAGGGGGCCGTTTCGAGCAGTACTTC. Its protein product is CAIAQGGGRFEQYF.

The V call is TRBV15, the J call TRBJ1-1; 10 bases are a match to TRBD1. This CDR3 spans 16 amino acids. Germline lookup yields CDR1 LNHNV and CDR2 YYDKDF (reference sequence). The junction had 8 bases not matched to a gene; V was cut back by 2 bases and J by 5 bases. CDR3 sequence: CATSRKRQGAGTEAFF. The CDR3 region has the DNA TGTGCCACCAGCAGAAAAAGACAGGGGGCCGGTACTGAAGCTTTCTTT. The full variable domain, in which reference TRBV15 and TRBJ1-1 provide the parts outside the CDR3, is DAMVIQNPRYQVTQFGKPVTLSCSQTLNHNVMYWYQQKSSQAPKLLFHYYDKDFNNEADTPDNFQSRRPNTSFCFLDIRSPGLGDTAMYLCATSRKRQGAGTEAFFGQGTRLTVV.

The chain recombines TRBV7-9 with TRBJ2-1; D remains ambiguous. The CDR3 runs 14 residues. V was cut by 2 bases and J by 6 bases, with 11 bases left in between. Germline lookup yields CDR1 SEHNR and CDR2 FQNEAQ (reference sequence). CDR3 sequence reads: CASSLSYSRNEQFF. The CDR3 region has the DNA TGTGCCAGCAGCTTATCATACAGCCGCAATGAGCAGTTCTTC.

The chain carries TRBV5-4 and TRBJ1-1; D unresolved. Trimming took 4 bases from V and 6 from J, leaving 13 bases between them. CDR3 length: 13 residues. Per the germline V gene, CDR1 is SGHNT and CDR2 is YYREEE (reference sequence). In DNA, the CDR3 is TGTGCCAGCAGCACTACCTCGGGGTCTGAAGCTTTCTTT. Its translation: CASSTTSGSEAFF. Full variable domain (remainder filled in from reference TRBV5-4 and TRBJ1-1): ETGVTQSPTHLIKTRGQQVTLRCSSQSGHNTVSWYQQALGQGPQFIFQYYREEENGRGNFPPRFSGLQFPNYSSELNVNALELDDSALYLCASSTTSGSEAFFGQGTRLTVV.

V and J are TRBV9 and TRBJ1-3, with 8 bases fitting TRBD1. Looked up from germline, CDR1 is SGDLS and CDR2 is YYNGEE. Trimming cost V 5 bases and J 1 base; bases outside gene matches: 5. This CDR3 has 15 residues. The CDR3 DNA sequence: TGTGCCAGCAGAGACGACAGGGGATCTGGAAACACCATATATTTT. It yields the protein CASRDDRGSGNTIYF.

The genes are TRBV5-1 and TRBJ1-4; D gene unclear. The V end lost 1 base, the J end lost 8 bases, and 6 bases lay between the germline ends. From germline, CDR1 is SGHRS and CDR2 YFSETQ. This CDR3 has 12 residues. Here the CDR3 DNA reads TGCGCCAGCAGCTTGAATCCCGAAAAACTGTTTTTT. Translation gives CASSLNPEKLFF.

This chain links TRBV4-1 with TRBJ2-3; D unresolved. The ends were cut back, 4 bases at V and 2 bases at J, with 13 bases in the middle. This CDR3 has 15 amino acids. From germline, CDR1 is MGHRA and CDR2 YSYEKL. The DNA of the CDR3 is TGCGCCAGCAGCCCGGAGCCACGGGCCACAGATACGCAGTATTTT. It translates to CASSPEPRATDTQYF.

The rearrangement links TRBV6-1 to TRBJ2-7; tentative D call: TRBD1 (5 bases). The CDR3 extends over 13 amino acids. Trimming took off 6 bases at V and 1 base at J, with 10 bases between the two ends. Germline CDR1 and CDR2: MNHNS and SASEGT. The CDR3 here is CASRAQDSYEQYF. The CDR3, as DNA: TGTGCCAGCAGGGCACAGGATTCCTACGAGCAGTACTTC.

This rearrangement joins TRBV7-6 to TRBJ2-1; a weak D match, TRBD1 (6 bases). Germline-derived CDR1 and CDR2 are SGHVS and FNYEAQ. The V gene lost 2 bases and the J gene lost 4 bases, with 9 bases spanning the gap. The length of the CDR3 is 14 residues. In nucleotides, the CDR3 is TGTGCCAGCAGCTTAAGCCAGGGGTACAATGAGCAGTTCTTC. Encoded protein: CASSLSQGYNEQFF.

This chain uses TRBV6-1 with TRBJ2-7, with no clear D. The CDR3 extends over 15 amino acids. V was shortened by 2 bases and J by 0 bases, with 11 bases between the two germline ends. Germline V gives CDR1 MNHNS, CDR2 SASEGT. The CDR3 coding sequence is TGTGCCAGCAGTGAAATAACACGAAGCTCCTACGAGCAGTACTTC. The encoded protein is CASSEITRSSYEQYF.

The CDR3 spells CASSAGLAGGSTDTQYF. The CDR3 DNA is TGTGCCAGCAGCGCGGGACTAGCGGGAGGATCCACAGATACGCAGTATTTT. V gene TRBV7-8 combines with J gene TRBJ2-3; 15 positions agree with TRBD2. Losses at the gene ends were 5 bases for V and 2 bases for J; bases not matched to a gene: 5. The germline CDR1 and CDR2 sequences are SGHVS and FQNEAQ. The CDR3 length is 17 residues.

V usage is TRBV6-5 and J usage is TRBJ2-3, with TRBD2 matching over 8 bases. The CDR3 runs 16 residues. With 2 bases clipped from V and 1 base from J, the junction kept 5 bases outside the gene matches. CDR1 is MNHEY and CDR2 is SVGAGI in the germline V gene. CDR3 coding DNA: TGTGCCAGCAGTTACGCGGCGGGAGGAGGCACAGATACGCAGTATTTT. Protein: CASSYAAGGGTDTQYF.

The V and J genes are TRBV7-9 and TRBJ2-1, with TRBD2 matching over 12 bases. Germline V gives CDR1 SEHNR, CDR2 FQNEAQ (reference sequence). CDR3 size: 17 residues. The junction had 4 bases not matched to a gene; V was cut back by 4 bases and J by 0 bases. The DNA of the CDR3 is TGTGCCAGCAGCTCGACTAGCGGGAGTTCCTCCTACAATGAGCAGTTCTTC. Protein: CASSSTSGSSSYNEQFF.

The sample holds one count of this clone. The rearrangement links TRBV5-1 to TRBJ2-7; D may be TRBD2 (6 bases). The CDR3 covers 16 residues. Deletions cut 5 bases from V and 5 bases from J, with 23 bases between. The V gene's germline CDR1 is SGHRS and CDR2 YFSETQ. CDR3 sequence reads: CASSFGGRREVDEQYF. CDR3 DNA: TGCGCCAGCAGTTTTGGAGGTCGCAGGGAGGTTGACGAGCAGTACTTC. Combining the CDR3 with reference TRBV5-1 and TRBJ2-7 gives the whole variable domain KAGVTQTPRYLIKTRGQQVTLSCSPISGHRSVSWYQQTPGQGLQFLFEYFSETQRNKGNFPGRFSGRQFSNSRSEMNVSTLELGDSALYLCASSFGGRREVDEQYFGPGTRLTVT.

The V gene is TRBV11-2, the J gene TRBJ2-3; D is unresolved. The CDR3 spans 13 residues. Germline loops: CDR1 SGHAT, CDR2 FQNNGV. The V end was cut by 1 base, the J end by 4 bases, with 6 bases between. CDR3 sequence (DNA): TGTGCCAGCAGCTTAGCAGACTCAGATACGCAGTATTTT. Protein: CASSLADSDTQYF.

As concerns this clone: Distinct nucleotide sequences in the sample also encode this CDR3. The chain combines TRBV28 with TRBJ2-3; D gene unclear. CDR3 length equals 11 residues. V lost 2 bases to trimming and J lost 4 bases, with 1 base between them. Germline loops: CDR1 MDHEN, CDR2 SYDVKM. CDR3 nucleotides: TGTGCCAGCAGTTTAGCAGATACGCAGTATTTT. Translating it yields CASSLADTQYF.

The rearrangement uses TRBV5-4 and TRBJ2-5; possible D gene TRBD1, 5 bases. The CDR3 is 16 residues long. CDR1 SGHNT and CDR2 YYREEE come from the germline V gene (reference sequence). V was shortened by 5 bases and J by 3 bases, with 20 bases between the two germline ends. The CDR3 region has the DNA TGTGCCAGCAGTTCCTCCAGAGAAGGGGCGGAAGAGACCCAGTACTTC. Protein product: CASSSSREGAEETQYF.

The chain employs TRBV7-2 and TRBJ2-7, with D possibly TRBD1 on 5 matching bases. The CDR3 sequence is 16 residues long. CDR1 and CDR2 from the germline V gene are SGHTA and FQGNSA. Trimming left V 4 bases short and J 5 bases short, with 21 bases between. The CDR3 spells CASSSPGYTQDNEQYF. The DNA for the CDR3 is TGTGCCAGCAGCTCCCCGGGTTATACACAGGACAACGAGCAGTACTTC. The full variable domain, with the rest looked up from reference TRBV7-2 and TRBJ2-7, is GAGVSQSPSNKVTEKGKDVELRCDPISGHTALYWYRQSLGQGLEFLIYFQGNSAPDKSGLPSDRFSAERTGGSVSTLTIQRTQQEDSAVYLCASSSPGYTQDNEQYFGPGTRLTVT.

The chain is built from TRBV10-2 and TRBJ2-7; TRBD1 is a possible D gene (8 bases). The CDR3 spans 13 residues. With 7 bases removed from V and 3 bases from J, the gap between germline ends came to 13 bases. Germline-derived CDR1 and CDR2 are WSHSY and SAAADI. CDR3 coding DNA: TGCGCCAGCAATACAGGGGGGGACTACGAGCAGTACTTC. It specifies CASNTGGDYEQYF.

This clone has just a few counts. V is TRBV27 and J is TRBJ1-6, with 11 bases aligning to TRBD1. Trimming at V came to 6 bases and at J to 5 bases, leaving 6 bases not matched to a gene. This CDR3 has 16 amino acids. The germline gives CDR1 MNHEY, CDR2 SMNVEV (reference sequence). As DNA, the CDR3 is TGTGCCAGCAGCGTAGGGACAGGGGGTGATAATTCACCCCTCCACTTT. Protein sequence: CASSVGTGGDNSPLHF.

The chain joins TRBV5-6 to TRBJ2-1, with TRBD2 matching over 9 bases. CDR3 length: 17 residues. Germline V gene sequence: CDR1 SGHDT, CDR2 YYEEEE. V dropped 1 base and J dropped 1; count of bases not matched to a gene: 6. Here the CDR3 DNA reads TGTGCCAGCAGCTTGTTGGGTAGCGGGAGTTCCTACAATGAGCAGTTCTTC. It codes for CASSLLGSGSSYNEQFF. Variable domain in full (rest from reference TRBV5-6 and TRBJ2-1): DAGVTQSPTHLIKTRGQQVTLRCSPKSGHDTVSWYQQALGQGPQFIFQYYEEEERQRGNFPDRFSGHQFPNYSSELNVNALLLGDSALYLCASSLLGSGSSYNEQFFGPGTRLTVL.

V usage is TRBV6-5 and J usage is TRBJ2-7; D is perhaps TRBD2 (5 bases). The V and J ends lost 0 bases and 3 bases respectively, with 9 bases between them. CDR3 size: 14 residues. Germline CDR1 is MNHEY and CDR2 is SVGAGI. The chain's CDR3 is CASSYSVGIYEQYF. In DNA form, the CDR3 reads TGTGCCAGCAGTTACTCTGTCGGGATCTACGAGCAGTACTTC.

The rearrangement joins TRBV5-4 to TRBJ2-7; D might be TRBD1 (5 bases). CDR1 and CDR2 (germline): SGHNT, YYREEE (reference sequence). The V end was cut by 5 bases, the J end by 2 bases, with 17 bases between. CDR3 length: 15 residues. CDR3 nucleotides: TGTGCCAGCAGTCTTCAGGGTAATATCCCCTACGAGCAGTACTTC. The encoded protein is CASSLQGNIPYEQYF.